This T cell receptor (beta chain) is from a study of blood T cells in healthy people across ages. As for this clonotype: What it binds is not known.

Study-wide points: Because donor CMV status was unknown, expanded clonotype changes were possibly confounded.

Each sample yielded at least 7 million isolated PBMCs. The CDR3 is 12 amino acids. Germline CDR1 MGHDK, CDR2 SYGVNS. With 5 bases removed from V and 7 bases from J, the gap between germline ends came to 12 bases. The use of a sample-barcoded 5' primer and a J-beta primer mix characterized a second PCR of roughly 6 to 12 cycles. Each cDNA molecule was tagged by a template-switch adaptor with 12 random nucleotides. TCRdb re-analysed the 5' RACE reads in MiXCR, keeping a single row per CDR3 protein. This sample has around 1,600,000 distinct CDR3 sequences, with 35% to 45% found just once. Material: blood. The chain recombines TRBV25-1 with TRBJ2-7; D gene ambiguous. The TCR originated in a woman between 18 and 29 years old in good health. Written as DNA, the CDR3 is TGTGCCAGCAGTAGATTCTACAATGAGCAGTACTTC. Translating it yields CASSRFYNEQYF.